Each of the 6 T cell receptor beta chains below was sequenced from the same sample in a study of CD8+ T cells in alopecia areata. The treatment is: oral pan-JAK inhibitor, 5-10 mg twice daily. After isolation, RNA underwent reverse transcription to generate cDNA as the sequencing template. Only in-frame clones appear in the TCRdb table, and some are missing; sequencing was by immunoSEQ multiplex PCR. The table includes roughly 170,000 clones, about three fifths detected once. The sample here was CD8+ T cells sorted from blood, taken at week 24, from a patient treated with tofacitinib. All receptors derive from a human donor with alopecia areata.

V is TRBV30 and J is TRBJ1-1, with TRBD1 as a possible D gene (6 bases). The CDR3 is 14 residues long. Germline V CDR1 and CDR2: GTSNPN, SVGIG (reference sequence). The V end was cut by 4 bases, the J end by 10 bases, with 22 bases between. The CDR3 spells CAWTIGGAGDGAFF. The CDR3 DNA sequence: TGTGCCTGGACCATCGGGGGGGCCGGGGATGGAGCTTTCTTT.

The rearrangement uses TRBV7-9 and TRBJ2-5; D ambiguous. Trimming took 3 bases from V and 2 from J, leaving 7 bases between them. CDR3 length: 13 residues. Germline CDR1 SEHNR, CDR2 FQNEAQ (reference sequence). CDR3 nucleotides: TGTGCCAGCAGCTTTGGGAAGCAAGAGACCCAGTACTTC. Translation: CASSFGKQETQYF.

The chain carries TRBV23-1 and TRBJ1-5; D unclear. Being an ORF, TRBV23-1 has a function that is uncertain. V gave up 0 bases and J gave up 0 bases, with 15 bases separating them. The length of the CDR3 is 18 residues. The DNA for the CDR3 is TGCGCCAGCAGTCAATCGGTGACATCTCGGTATAGCAATCAGCCCCAGCATTTT. It translates to CASSQSVTSRYSNQPQHF.

The chain combines TRBV25-1 with TRBJ1-2, with unresolved D. V lost 3 bases and J 5 bases, leaving 10 bases between the germline ends. This CDR3 has 13 amino acids. CDR1 is MGHDK and CDR2 is SYGVNS in the germline V gene. The DNA for the CDR3 is TGTGCCAGCAGTGAGGGTCAGCTTTATGGCTACACCTTC. Its protein is CASSEGQLYGYTF.

The chain uses TRBV29-1 and TRBJ1-1; D possibly corresponds to TRBD1 (6 bases). The V and J ends lost 2 bases and 1 base respectively, with 11 bases between them. Germline V CDR1 and CDR2: SQVTM, ANQGSEA. The CDR3 is made up of 14 amino acids. CDR3 in DNA: TGCAGCGTTGAATTACGGGGGCGGAACACTGAAGCTTTCTTT. It codes for CSVELRGRNTEAFF.

The rearrangement uses TRBV30 and TRBJ1-2; 12 bases match TRBD1. CDR1 GTSNPN and CDR2 SVGIG come from the germline V gene (reference sequence). The V gene end was trimmed by 5 bases and the J gene end by 6 bases; junction bases not matched to a gene: 7. The CDR3 totals 14 residues. CDR3 in DNA: TGTGCCTGGCTCCGGGACAGGGGGCTAGATGGCTACACCTTC. It translates to CAWLRDRGLDGYTF.